This TCR beta chain derives from a study of blood T cell repertoires in COVID-19. Only in-frame clones appear in the TCRdb table, and some are missing; sequencing was by immunoSEQ multiplex PCR. The sample consists of about 260,000 clones, 88% of them appearing once. The CDR3 has 13 residues. Per germline, CDR1 ENHRY and CDR2 SYGVKD. V lost 3 bases, J lost 7 bases, and 12 bases lay in between. Sequencing was carried out using peripheral blood. This clonotype was obtained from a human donor in a cohort sampled during active COVID-19. V and J are TRBV10-3 and TRBJ1-1; D is uncertain. DNA of the CDR3: TGTGCCATCAGTGACCCGGGGAGGTATGAAGCTTTCTTT. It translates to CAISDPGRYEAFF.